This T cell receptor beta chain was captured in a study of shared clonotypes between healthy human individuals. General study findings and limits: Shared across a few donors were roughly 5% of the naive CD4 clonotypes.

All donors were healthy HIV-negative adults lacking recent acute infections or vaccinations. Per the study methods: ImmunoSEQ junction-only sequences lacked quality scores, so their filtering differed. Data came from immunoSEQ multiplex PCR; TCRdb stores just in-frame clones and leaves some out. D and trimming come from the DNA, and the V and J calls and clone size come from that table. The sample records nearly 1,000,000 clones, over 60% being singletons. This clone was detected once. Its antigen is as yet unknown. A read error may be the cause here, since a much bigger clone is one base away. CDR1 is MNHNS, CDR2 SASEGT, per germline. V shed 2 bases and J shed 3 bases, with 5 bases lying between them. The CDR3 length is 13 residues.

Source material: memory CD4+ T cells sorted from blood. The subset here: CD45RA-negative fraction. This TCR was sampled from a man between 18 and 29 years old in good health. The chain recombines TRBV6-1 with TRBJ1-5, with D unresolved. CDR3 residues: CASSENTNQPQHF. The CDR3 region has the DNA TGTGCCAGCAGTGAAAATACCAATCAGCCCCAGCATTTT.